The rows below give T cell receptor beta chains drawn from one sample of a study of Ad26.COV2.S vaccination and SARS-CoV-2 variants. Clones were read by immunoSEQ multiplex PCR, and TCRdb kept only the in-frame ones, dropping some. There are hundreds of thousands of clones in the sample; roughly 87% occur only once, and over 2% lies in the top ten. The sequencing here drew on peripheral blood, taken in a trial of Ad26.COV2.S vaccine versus placebo. These receptors all come from a person aged 18-60 years who received the Ad26.COV2.S COVID-19 vaccine or a placebo. CDR3s include the opening cysteine and the closing phenylalanine or tryptophan. The order of the fields is V gene, CDR3 length, D gene, J gene, clone size, CDR3 protein, CDR3 DNA. D genes are given only for firm matches. The size entry is marked missing in some rows and otherwise reads once, few, many or a size class.

TRBV28	14	TRBD1	TRBJ1-6	-	CASSLGQGYSPLHF	TGTGCCAGCAGTCTAGGACAGGGGTATTCACCCCTCCACTTT
TRBV19	14	-	TRBJ2-7	-	CATSNKTDYYEQYF	TGTGCCACCTCGAATAAGACAGACTACTACGAGCAGTACTTC
TRBV7-2	14	-	TRBJ1-4	-	CASSLDRGGEKLFF	TGTGCCAGCAGCTTAGATCGGGGGGGTGAAAAACTGTTTTTT
TRBV7-9	16	TRBD1	TRBJ2-5	-	CASSLAPGTGGETQYF	TGTGCCAGCAGCTTAGCGCCCGGGACAGGGGGAGAGACCCAGTACTTC
TRBV6-6	16	-	TRBJ2-1	-	CASSTPAAGKYNEQFF	TGTGCCAGCAGCACCCCCGCGGCGGGAAAGTACAATGAGCAGTTCTTC
TRBV6-5	14	-	TRBJ2-7	-	CASSLETVSYEQYF	TGTGCCAGCAGTCTCGAGACAGTTTCCTACGAGCAGTACTTC
TRBV7-9	14	-	TRBJ1-2	-	CASSRGGWGYGYTF	TGTGCCAGCAGCCGCGGCGGGTGGGGGTATGGCTACACCTTC
TRBV11-3	15	-	TRBJ2-3	-	CASSLFGTSTDTQYF	TGTGCCAGCAGCTTATTCGGAACTAGCACAGATACGCAGTATTTT
TRBV2	14	-	TRBJ2-3	-	CASSGLGGTDTQYF	TGTGCCAGCAGTGGACTGGGGGGCACAGATACGCAGTATTTT
TRBV11-1	14	-	TRBJ1-1	-	CASSFGGLNTEAFF	TGTGCCAGCAGCTTTGGGGGACTGAACACTGAAGCTTTCTTT
TRBV7-9	16	-	TRBJ2-7	-	CASSLAGQGWSYEQYF	TGTGCCAGCAGCTTAGCGGGGCAGGGTTGGTCCTACGAGCAGTACTTC
TRBV7-9	11	TRBD1	TRBJ2-1	-	CASSFRQGPFF	TGTGCCAGCAGCTTCAGACAGGGACCGTTCTTC
TRBV6-6	14	TRBD1	TRBJ1-3	-	CASVGDRKRNTIYF	TGTGCCAGCGTGGGGGACAGGAAGAGAAACACCATATATTTT
TRBV19	16	-	TRBJ1-4	-	CASSIIARGTNEKLFF	TGTGCCAGTAGTATAATTGCGCGGGGTACCAATGAAAAACTGTTTTTT
TRBV5-1	15	-	TRBJ1-2	-	CASSLTWGWGYGYTF	TGCGCCAGCAGCTTGACGTGGGGCTGGGGCTATGGCTACACCTTC
TRBV5-1	17	TRBD1	TRBJ2-3	-	CASSFSPGTGVPDTQYF	TGCGCCAGCAGCTTTTCCCCCGGGACAGGGGTTCCAGATACGCAGTATTTT
TRBV7-2	17	-	TRBJ2-7	-	CASSLSGGAGSSYEQYF	TGTGCCAGCAGCTTAAGTGGTGGGGCAGGGAGCTCCTACGAGCAGTACTTC
TRBV4-2	17	-	TRBJ1-5	-	CASSQDIGQTLNQPQHF	TGTGCCAGCAGCCAAGATATCGGACAGACTTTAAATCAGCCCCAGCATTTT
TRBV7-2	14	-	TRBJ1-6	-	CASSFVGDNSPLHF	TGTGCCAGCAGCTTCGTGGGGGATAATTCACCCCTCCACTTT
TRBV9	15	TRBD2	TRBJ2-3	-	CASSAGRASTDTQYF	TGTGCCAGCAGCGCCGGGAGGGCGAGCACAGATACGCAGTATTTT
TRBV28	17	TRBD2	TRBJ2-1	few	CASRTTFGLAENNEQFF	TGTGCCAGCAGGACTACATTCGGGCTAGCGGAGAACAATGAGCAGTTCTTC
TRBV6-2/TRBV6-3	13	-	TRBJ1-2	-	CASSSTGRYGYTF	TGTGCCAGCAGTTCAACAGGGCGCTATGGCTACACCTTC
TRBV5-1	14	TRBD1	TRBJ1-1	-	CASTLAGGNTEAFF	TGCGCCAGCACCCTGGCAGGGGGGAACACTGAAGCTTTCTTT
TRBV4-1	14	-	TRBJ2-4	-	CASSIGVSKNIQYF	TGCGCCAGCAGTATAGGGGTCAGCAAAAACATTCAGTACTTC
TRBV9	15	-	TRBJ2-5	-	CASSVGSNLQETQYF	TGTGCCAGCAGCGTAGGGTCCAACCTACAAGAGACCCAGTACTTC
TRBV11-2	13	-	TRBJ2-5	-	CASSPGVQETQYF	TGTGCCAGCAGCCCCGGGGTTCAAGAGACCCAGTACTTC
TRBV11-2	16	TRBD2	TRBJ2-1	-	CASSHLTGGRYLEQFF	TGTGCCAGCAGCCATCTAACGGGCGGGAGATACCTTGAGCAGTTCTTC
TRBV7-2	17	TRBD1	TRBJ2-3	-	CASSLEGTGWDTDTQYF	TGTGCCAGCAGCTTAGAAGGGACAGGGTGGGACACAGATACGCAGTATTTT
TRBV30	12	-	TRBJ1-2	-	CAWSVWDSGYTF	TGTGCCTGGAGTGTTTGGGATTCCGGGTACACCTTC
TRBV7-2	18	TRBD1	TRBJ1-2	-	CATGRGRTGGSGGYGYTF	TGTGCCACCGGCCGGGGCCGGACAGGGGGCTCCGGGGGGTATGGCTACACCTTC
TRBV28	12	-	TRBJ1-5	-	CASSRRVQPQHF	TGTGCCAGCAGTCGCAGGGTTCAGCCCCAGCATTTT
TRBV15	15	TRBD1	TRBJ2-3	once	CATSRRDRFTDTQYF	TGTGCCACCAGCAGGAGGGACAGATTCACAGATACGCAGTATTTT
TRBV24-1	15	TRBD2	TRBJ2-5	-	CATSDLLAEKETQYF	TGTGCCACCAGTGATTTACTAGCGGAGAAAGAGACCCAGTACTTC